The 5 T cell receptor beta chains listed next were all sequenced from one sample in a study of CD8+CD57+ T cells in acquired aplastic anemia. Researchers used genomic DNA as the template to profile TCR beta VDJ and CDR3. In TCRdb, the reads were re-called with MiXCR into one record per CDR3 protein. Among approximately 65,000 distinct CDR3 sequences listed, about 54% were seen once. The sequenced material came from sorted CD4+, CD8+, or CD8+CD57+ T cells (not recorded which) from PBMCs. The source is a human donor in good health, serving as a control.

A note on this clonotype: The DNA is omitted, as the CDR3 cannot be located on it reliably, and the CDR3 follows TCRdb's listing. The V and J genes are TRBV6-4 and TRBJ2-3; no DNA check was done on the table's D call, TRBD2. Including both end residues, the CDR3 is 20 amino acids long. From germline, CDR1 is MRHNA and CDR2 SNTAGT. The CDR3 sequence is CASSDGRLRIVGPGTDTQYF.

This clonotype was recorded at least ten times. A read error is possible here, since a much larger clone lies one base away. This chain uses TRBV11-2 with TRBJ1-2; D is possibly TRBD1 (5 bases). The CDR3 is made up of 15 amino acids. Germline V gene lookup returns CDR1 SGHAT and CDR2 FQNNGV. V was cut by 3 bases and J by 0 bases, with 11 bases left in between. DNA of the CDR3: TGTGCCAGCAGCTTCTCCCCGGGACCTAACTATGGCTACACCTTC. Translation: CASSFSPGPNYGYTF.

The CDR3: CASSLSGQGNAPQHF. The CDR3 nucleotides read TGTGCCAGCAGTTTATCAGGGCAGGGGAACGCTCCCCAGCATTTT. This chain connects TRBV25-1 to TRBJ1-5, with TRBD1 as a possible D gene (6 bases). CDR1 is MGHDK, CDR2 SYGVNS, per germline. V was shortened by 5 bases and J by 10 bases, with 21 bases between the two germline ends. The CDR3 spans 15 residues.

The genes are TRBV10-1 and TRBJ1-2; 10 bases line up with TRBD1. Germline V gene lookup returns CDR1 WNHNN and CDR2 SYGVQD (reference sequence). J was trimmed by 8 bases and V by 9 bases; bases with no gene match: 12. The CDR3 consists of 14 residues. The CDR3 coding sequence is TGCGCCAGTTTGGGGGGACAGGGGCGGGGAGGCTACACCTTC. It translates to CASLGGQGRGGYTF.

The chain links TRBV19 to TRBJ2-3; D is unclear. CDR3 length: 13 residues. V lost 3 bases to trimming and J lost 2 bases, with 6 bases between them. Looked up from germline, CDR1 is LNHDA and CDR2 is SQIVND (reference sequence). In nucleotides, the CDR3 is TGTGCCAGTAGTATGACTGACACAGATACGCAGTATTTT. This encodes CASSMTDTDTQYF. Based on the CDR3 plus reference TRBV19 and TRBJ2-3, the full variable domain is DGGITQSPKYLFRKEGQNVTLSCEQNLNHDAMYWYRQDPGQGLRLIYYSQIVNDFQKGDIAEGYSVSREKKESFPLTVTSAQKNPTAFYLCASSMTDTDTQYFGPGTRLTVL.